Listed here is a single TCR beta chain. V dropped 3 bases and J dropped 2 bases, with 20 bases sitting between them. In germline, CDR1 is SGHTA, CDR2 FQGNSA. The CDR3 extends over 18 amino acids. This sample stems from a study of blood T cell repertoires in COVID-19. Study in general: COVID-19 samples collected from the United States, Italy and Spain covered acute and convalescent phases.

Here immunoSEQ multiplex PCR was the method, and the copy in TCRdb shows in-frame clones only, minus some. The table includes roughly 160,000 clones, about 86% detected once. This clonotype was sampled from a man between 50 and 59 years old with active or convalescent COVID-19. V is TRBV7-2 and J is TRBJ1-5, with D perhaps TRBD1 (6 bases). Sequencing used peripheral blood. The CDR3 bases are TGTGCCAGCAGCTTTTTCTCCCGGGGGGCCTCCCGCAATCAGCCCCAGCATTTT. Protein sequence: CASSFFSRGASRNQPQHF.